This TCR beta chain was sequenced for a study of blood T cells in healthy people across ages. Notes on the study in general: Comparison with aged donors showed that long-lived donors had more naive CD4+ cells and higher diversity.

Using a J-beta primer mix together with a sample-barcoded 5' primer, a second PCR was run for roughly 6 to 11 cycles. TCRdb reprocessed the 5' RACE reads with MiXCR, giving one entry per CDR3 protein. The table lists 1.8 million or so distinct CDR3 sequences, 30% to 40% of them singletons. Notes on this clonotype: Its target is unknown.

Per the germline V gene, CDR1 is SGDLS and CDR2 is YYNGEE. Trimming at V came to 1 base and at J to 5 bases, leaving 7 bases not matched to a gene. This CDR3 spans 15 amino acids. The sequenced material came from blood. This TCR derives from a human donor in good health. The chain is built from TRBV9 and TRBJ2-7; TRBD1 matches at 9 bases. The CDR3 loop reads CASSVRGQGLHEQYF. CDR3 nucleotides: TGTGCCAGCAGCGTACGGGGACAGGGTTTACACGAGCAGTACTTC.